Presented here are 2 T cell receptor beta chains from one specimen sequenced in a study of OX40 agonist ivuxolimab in advanced cancers. Libraries were made using the immunoSEQ multiplex PCR assay. This is the immuneACCESS table as TCRdb keeps it, with only in-frame sequences that have V and J called. A part of the clones is gone; compared with another copy, unresolved V genes explain less than half, and the rest is unexplained. The sample table holds about 32,000 clones, of which about nine tenths were seen once. Around 24% of the sample belongs to the ten largest clones. This material consisted of CD4+ or CD8+ T cells sorted from blood, taken in a trial of the OX40 agonist ivuxolimab. These receptors were collected from an adult with an advanced solid tumor such as melanoma, head and neck, liver or kidney cancer.

CDR3: CASRVTGELFF. The DNA of the CDR3 is TGTGCCAGCAGGGTCACCGGGGAGCTGTTTTTT. V usage is TRBV13 and J usage is TRBJ2-2; D is ambiguous. The V gene lost 6 bases and the J gene lost 4 bases, with 3 bases spanning the gap. Germline CDR1 and CDR2: PRHDT and FYEKMQ (reference sequence). The CDR3 has 11 amino acids.

V and J are TRBV19 and TRBJ2-7; the D gene could be TRBD1 or TRBD2 (6 bases each). Looked up from germline, CDR1 is LNHDA and CDR2 is SQIVND (reference sequence). Trimming removed 1 base at V and 1 base at J, with 11 bases between. CDR3 length equals 15 residues. The CDR3 sequence: CASSIGGGGSYEQYF. DNA for the CDR3: TGTGCCAGTAGTATAGGAGGAGGGGGGTCCTACGAGCAGTACTTC.